The 13 T cell receptor beta chains below come from one sample, sequenced in a study of Tregs in tolerant kidney transplant recipients. Profiling relied on immunoSEQ multiplex PCR, and the TCRdb table lists in-frame clones only, not all of them. Of about 66,000 clones listed, roughly 92% are singletons. The sample was CD8+ T cells from blood, taken before the transplant. The receptors shown here come from a human donor who received a combined kidney and bone marrow transplant.

There are a few counts of this clone. V is TRBV6-1 and J is TRBJ2-7, with 11 bases matching TRBD2. The germline V gene encodes CDR1 MNHNS and CDR2 SASEGT. The CDR3 sequence is 14 residues long. V lost 4 bases and J lost 6; bases outside the gene matches: 5. CDR3 DNA: TGTGCCAGCAGTGGCACTAGCGGGAGTTCCGAGCAGTACTTC. Translated: CASSGTSGSSEQYF.

This clone was seen only a few times. V is TRBV7-2 and J is TRBJ2-5; D possibly corresponds to TRBD1 (6 bases). The V gene lost 5 bases and the J gene lost 5 bases, with 18 bases spanning the gap. Per the germline V gene, CDR1 is SGHTA and CDR2 is FQGNSA. The CDR3 covers 15 residues. CDR3 residues: CASSPPVGAVETQYF. CDR3 in DNA: TGTGCCAGCAGCCCCCCTGTGGGGGCCGTGGAGACCCAGTACTTC.

The J gene is TRBJ2-1, the V gene TRBV7-9; 12 positions agree with TRBD1. V was pared by 3 bases and J by 8 bases, with 17 bases of the junction left unmatched. This CDR3 comprises 19 residues. Germline V lookup: CDR1 SEHNR, CDR2 FQNEAQ (reference sequence). The CDR3 nucleotides read TGTGCCAGCAGCTTCGCCGCTCCGGGACAGGGGGCCTGGGGCTATGAGCAGTTCTTC. It codes for CASSFAAPGQGAWGYEQFF.

In this sample, this clone turned up a few times. The rearrangement uses TRBV13 and TRBJ2-1; D might be TRBD2 (5 bases). V gave up 3 bases and J gave up 5 bases, with 14 bases separating them. The CDR3 has 15 amino acids. Germline V gene data show CDR1 as PRHDT and CDR2 as FYEKMQ (reference sequence). The CDR3 DNA follows: TGTGCCAGCAGCTTGTACGGAGGACTGAACAATGAGCAGTTCTTC. Translated, it gives CASSLYGGLNNEQFF.

The chain carries TRBV9 and TRBJ2-1, with D possibly TRBD2 on 5 matching bases. This CDR3 comprises 15 residues. The V gene's germline CDR1 is SGDLS and CDR2 YYNGEE. Trimming cost V 0 bases and J 6 bases, with 13 bases left between them. The CDR3 reads CASSVEAVGSNEQFF. CDR3 sequence (DNA): TGTGCCAGCAGCGTAGAGGCAGTGGGGAGCAATGAGCAGTTCTTC. Full variable domain (remainder filled in from reference TRBV9 and TRBJ2-1): DSGVTQTPKHLITATGQRVTLRCSPRSGDLSVYWYQQSLDQGLQFLIQYYNGEERAKGNILERFSAQQFPDLHSELNLSSLELGDSALYFCASSVEAVGSNEQFFGPGTRLTVL.

The chain has TRBV13 and TRBJ2-3, with 8 bases that match TRBD2. Germline V lookup: CDR1 PRHDT, CDR2 FYEKMQ (reference sequence). CDR3 length: 18 residues. The ends lost 1 base at V and 11 bases at J; junction bases unmatched: 20. The CDR3 sequence is CASSLEGGSSHVLAGQYF. CDR3 DNA sequence: TGTGCCAGCAGCTTAGAAGGGGGGTCGTCACATGTCCTAGCGGGGCAGTATTTT.

This chain uses TRBV11-3 with TRBJ2-3; D is possibly TRBD1 (5 bases). There are 18 residues in the CDR3. Trimming took 7 bases from V and 2 from J, leaving 25 bases between them. Germline V lookup: CDR1 SGHNT, CDR2 YENEEA. CDR3 coding DNA: TGTGCCAGCACCCTGACAGAATCCACGCAATTATCCACAGATACGCAGTATTTT. Encoded protein: CASTLTESTQLSTDTQYF. Full variable domain (missing parts from reference TRBV11-3 and TRBJ2-3): EAGVVQSPRYKIIEKKQPVAFWCNPISGHNTLYWYLQNLGQGPELLIRYENEEAVDDSQLPKDRFSAERLKGVDSTLKIQPAELGDSAVYLCASTLTESTQLSTDTQYFGPGTRLTVL.

This clone appeared once. J is TRBJ2-7 and V is TRBV11-2, with 9 bases fitting TRBD2. Germline V gene lookup returns CDR1 SGHAT and CDR2 FQNNGV. CDR3 length equals 14 residues. V was clipped by 5 bases and J by 1 base; unmatched bases: 3. The CDR3 coding sequence is TGTGCCAGCAGCCCTCTAGCGGGATCCTACGAGCAGTACTTC. Translating gives CASSPLAGSYEQYF.

The chain uses TRBV7-6 and TRBJ2-3; TRBD2 agrees at 7 bases. There are 12 residues in the CDR3. Losses at the gene ends were 10 bases for V and 5 bases for J; bases not matched to a gene: 6. Germline-derived CDR1 and CDR2 are SGHVS and FNYEAQ. This chain's CDR3 is CATGEGGDTQYF. The CDR3 coding sequence is TGTGCCACTGGGGAGGGCGGAGATACGCAGTATTTT.

CDR3 loop: CASSIAAREAFF. DNA for the CDR3: TGTGCCAGTAGTATAGCAGCGCGCGAAGCTTTCTTT. The chain couples TRBV19 to TRBJ1-1, with D unresolved. V was cut by 1 base and J by 8 bases, with 8 bases left in between. The CDR3 loop spans 12 amino acids. Per the germline V gene, CDR1 is LNHDA and CDR2 is SQIVND (reference sequence).

The gene calls are TRBV30 and TRBJ1-2; 7 bases fit TRBD1. Germline V gene lookup returns CDR1 GTSNPN and CDR2 SVGIG (reference sequence). V lost 6 bases and J lost 6; bases outside the gene matches: 13. The CDR3 length is 14 residues. In nucleotides, the CDR3 is TGTGCCTGCGTCTCTCCAAGGGGGCTGGATGGCTACACCTTC. This gives the protein CACVSPRGLDGYTF.

Concerning this clone itself: The same CDR3 arises from other DNA sequences in this sample as well. The V gene is TRBV30, the J gene TRBJ2-7; no reliable D call. CDR3 length equals 11 residues. Germline V gene sequence: CDR1 GTSNPN, CDR2 SVGIG (reference sequence). Trimming removed 0 bases from V and 3 bases from J, with 3 bases in between. The CDR3 spells CAWSVRYEQYF. In DNA, the CDR3 is TGTGCCTGGAGTGTCCGCTACGAGCAGTACTTC.

The chain combines TRBV9 with TRBJ2-7, with 11 bases aligning to TRBD2. J lost 0 bases, V lost 0 bases, and 5 bases had no gene match. The CDR3 contains 17 residues. Germline-derived CDR1 and CDR2 are SGDLS and YYNGEE. The DNA of the CDR3 is TGTGCCAGCAGCGTAGGAACGGGACTAGCGGCCTCCTACGAGCAGTACTTC. Its translation: CASSVGTGLAASYEQYF.